These 10 T cell receptor beta chains were all obtained from the same sample, sequenced in a study of cytomegalovirus exposure and HLA in healthy donors. Assay: immunoSEQ multiplex PCR; the TCRdb copy retains only in-frame clones and omits some. The sample contains about 150,000 clones, about 94% of which appear only once. Material for sequencing was PBMCs. These receptors were collected from a man aged 18 to 35 in good health and CMV-seropositive.

This rearrangement joins TRBV6-5 to TRBJ1-2; the D is unclear. The germline gives CDR1 MNHEY, CDR2 SVGAGI. V was trimmed by 2 bases and J by 4 bases, leaving 14 bases between them. The CDR3 runs to 15 residues. The CDR3 reads CASSYSGNRGYGYTF. The DNA of the CDR3 is TGTGCCAGCAGTTACAGTGGAAATCGCGGCTATGGCTACACCTTC.

The chain is built from TRBV10-2 and TRBJ2-7, with a tentative D call TRBD2 (5 bases). Trimming removed 7 bases at V and 2 bases at J, with 21 bases between. Germline V CDR1 and CDR2: WSHSY, SAAADI. The CDR3 is 16 residues long. DNA for the CDR3: TGCGCCAGCACTGCCTTTTCCGGGATACGCCCCTACGAGCAGTACTTC. Amino acids: CASTAFSGIRPYEQYF.

The rearrangement joins TRBV2 to TRBJ2-1; 7 bases line up with TRBD2. The CDR3 has 16 amino acids. V gave up 7 bases and J gave up 4 bases; unmatched junction bases: 13. CDR1 and CDR2 from the germline V gene are SNHLY and FYNNEI. Here the CDR3 DNA reads TGTGCCAGCACCGTTTGGGGCGGGAGTGGGTACAATGAGCAGTTCTTC. Protein: CASTVWGGSGYNEQFF. Full variable domain (missing parts from reference TRBV2 and TRBJ2-1): EPEVTQTPSHQVTQMGQEVILRCVPISNHLYFYWYRQILGQKVEFLVSFYNNEISEKSEIFDDQFSVERPDGSNFTLKIRSTKLEDSAMYFCASTVWGGSGYNEQFFGPGTRLTVL.

The CDR3, as DNA: TGTGCCTGGAGTGTATCGGGACTAGCGAGACTAGATACGCAGTATTTT. Translation: CAWSVSGLARLDTQYF. The chain links TRBV30 to TRBJ2-3, with 10 bases aligning to TRBD2. V was pared by 0 bases and J by 5 bases, with 8 bases of the junction left unmatched. Germline-derived CDR1 and CDR2 are GTSNPN and SVGIG (reference sequence). The length of the CDR3 is 16 residues. The variable domain in full, completed from reference TRBV30 and TRBJ2-3, reads SQTIHQWPATLVQPVGSPLSLECTVEGTSNPNLYWYRQAAGRGLQLLFYSVGIGQISSEVPQNLSASRPQDRQFILSSKKLLLSDSGFYLCAWSVSGLARLDTQYFGPGTRLTVL.

This chain joins TRBV2 and TRBJ2-3; D is possibly TRBD2 (6 bases). Trimming stripped 4 bases from V and 0 bases from J, with 11 bases between. Germline CDR1 SNHLY, CDR2 FYNNEI. This CDR3 has 15 residues. The CDR3 DNA reads TGTGCCAGCAGTGGTCCAGGGACTAGCACAGATACGCAGTATTTT. As protein: CASSGPGTSTDTQYF.

V gene TRBV2 combines with J gene TRBJ2-5, with D tentatively TRBD1 (5 bases). V shed 4 bases and J shed 1 base, with 16 bases lying between them. From germline, CDR1 is SNHLY and CDR2 FYNNEI. The length of the CDR3 is 16 residues. CDR3 DNA sequence: TGTGCCAGCAGTGGGCCTGGGGCCAGGTCCCAAGAGACCCAGTACTTC. Residues: CASSGPGARSQETQYF.

This clone was counted only a few times. The chain couples TRBV5-4 to TRBJ1-1, with D perhaps matching TRBD1 (5 bases). V was pared by 9 bases and J by 1 base, with 13 bases between. The CDR3 loop spans 13 amino acids. CDR1 is SGHNT and CDR2 is YYREEE in the germline V gene (reference sequence). The DNA for the CDR3 is TGTGCCACCTCTCCCGGGGGGAACACTGAAGCTTTCTTT. It encodes CATSPGGNTEAFF.

The chain links TRBV29-1 to TRBJ2-7; TRBD2 might be the D (7 bases). Trimming removed 4 bases at V and 3 bases at J, with 16 bases between. Looked up from germline, CDR1 is SQVTM and CDR2 is ANQGSEA. The CDR3 is 14 residues long. The CDR3, as DNA: TGCAGCGTTGCGACTAGCCGACAGGTCTACGAGCAGTACTTC. Protein product: CSVATSRQVYEQYF.

This clone occurred once. The chain has TRBV6-5 and TRBJ1-2, with TRBD1 matching 9 bases. Germline loops: CDR1 MNHEY, CDR2 SVGAGI. This CDR3 spans 13 amino acids. The trim removed 5 bases at V and 8 bases at J, leaving 6 bases unmatched. CDR3 amino acids: CASSAGTGRGYTF. DNA of the CDR3: TGTGCCAGCAGTGCCGGGACAGGGCGAGGCTACACCTTC.

The rearrangement joins TRBV21-1 to TRBJ1-5; TRBD1 is the table's D call, not checked against the DNA. TRBV21-1 is assigned pseudogene status. This CDR3 spans 16 amino acids. The CDR3 loop reads CASSLRTGGSNQPQHF. DNA of the CDR3: TGTGCCAGCAGCCTGAGGACAGGTGGGAGCAATCAGCCCCAGCATTTT.